The table lists the clone carrying this T cell receptor (beta chain) with a few counts. The entry originates in a study of T-cell reconstitution after alpha-beta-depleted transplantation in children. Germline V gene data show CDR1 as GTSNPN and CDR2 as SVGIG (reference sequence). V was clipped by 3 bases and J by 7 bases, with 13 bases between them. The CDR3 totals 12 residues. A library of TCRbeta sequences, prepared with unique molecular identifiers, was generated. MiXCR, run by TCRdb on the PCR reads, gives a single entry per CDR3 protein. Of 420,000 or so distinct CDR3 sequences listed, 11% are singletons.

V and J are TRBV30 and TRBJ2-7; possible D gene TRBD1, 5 bases. The sequencing used PBMCs from the stem cell graft donor, collected from the stem cell graft. The receptor comes from a human donor who donated a stem cell graft to a child with acute myeloid leukemia. The CDR3, as DNA: TGTGCCTGGAGGACAGTCCTAAGGGAGCAGTACTTC. Its protein product is CAWRTVLREQYF. The full variable domain, rest sourced from reference TRBV30 and TRBJ2-7, is SQTIHQWPATLVQPVGSPLSLECTVEGTSNPNLYWYRQAAGRGLQLLFYSVGIGQISSEVPQNLSASRPQDRQFILSSKKLLLSDSGFYLCAWRTVLREQYFGPGTRLTVT.